This T cell receptor (beta chain) was recorded in a study of T cells expressing NK-cell markers. Germline loops: CDR1 SEHNR, CDR2 FQNEAQ (reference sequence). The CDR3 runs to 14 residues. TCRdb reworked the 5' RACE reads into one entry per CDR3 protein, no DNA. This sample contains 350,000 to 400,000 distinct CDR3 sequences. The chain combines TRBV7-9 with TRBJ1-5; no DNA is available, so the TRBD1 call from TCRdb remains unchecked. The sequence derives from a woman aged 45-65 years in good health. The sample comprised blood T cells: a sorted CD56 or NKG2C T cell subset, CD4+ or CD8+ T cells, or bulk PBMC T cells (not recorded which). The CDR3 protein is CASARQGANQPQHF.